This T cell receptor (beta chain) originates from a study of T-cell reconstitution after alpha-beta-depleted transplantation in children. Study-level results: Where alpha-beta T cells came from about two months after transplant was reportedly several hundred expanded graft clones. When one year had passed after transplant, most T-cell counts and diversity came from newly produced T cells. Certain patients had high TCRbeta diversity at day 60, and it came from recipient T cells and thymic progenitors that survived.

A library of TCRbeta sequences, prepared with unique molecular identifiers, was generated. TCRdb recomputed calls from the PCR reads with MiXCR, one row per CDR3 protein. The data contain about 980,000 distinct CDR3 sequences, about 30% of them seen just once; the ten biggest clones take up about 28%. On this clonotype itself: Its antigen remains unidentified.

The sequences come from PBMCs, mostly from graft donor cells, collected 360 days after TCRalphabeta/CD19-depleted stem cell transplant. This TCR was sampled from a boy under three years old who had a stem cell transplant for SCID, so the T cells may come from the graft donor.

CDR3 nucleotides: TGTGCCAGCAGCTCGGGAGCGGGCGGGGAGACCCAGTACTTC. Translation: CASSSGAGGETQYF. The J gene is TRBJ2-5, the V gene TRBV3-1; possible D gene TRBD2, 6 bases. The germline V gene has CDR1 LGHDT and CDR2 YNNKEL (reference sequence). This CDR3 is 14 amino acids long. V shed 5 bases and J shed 5 bases, with 15 bases lying between them.